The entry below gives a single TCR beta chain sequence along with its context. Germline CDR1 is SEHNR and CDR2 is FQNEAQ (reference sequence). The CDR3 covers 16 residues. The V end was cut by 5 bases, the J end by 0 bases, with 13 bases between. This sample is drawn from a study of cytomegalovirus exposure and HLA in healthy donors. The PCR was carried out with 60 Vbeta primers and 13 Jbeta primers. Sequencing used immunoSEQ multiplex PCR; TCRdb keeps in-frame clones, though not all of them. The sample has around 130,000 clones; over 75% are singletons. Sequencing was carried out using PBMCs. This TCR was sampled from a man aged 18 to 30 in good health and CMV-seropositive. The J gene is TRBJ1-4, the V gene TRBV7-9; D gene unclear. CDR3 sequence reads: CASSKYTQTTNEKLFF. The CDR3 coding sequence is TGTGCCAGCAGCAAGTACACCCAGACAACTAATGAAAAACTGTTTTTT.